A single sample is the source of the 13 T cell receptor beta chains below, sequenced in a study of blood T cells in healthy people across ages. A second PCR of about 7 to 11 cycles used a sample-barcoded 5' primer and a J-beta primer mix. TCRdb reprocessed the 5' RACE reads with MiXCR, giving one entry per CDR3 protein. The data contain some 1.4 million distinct CDR3 sequences, 42% of them singletons. Material: blood. All receptors derive from a woman younger than 30 in good health.

V usage is TRBV20-1 and J usage is TRBJ2-1; 7 bases map to TRBD2. The J call may be mistaken, given a closer DNA end match to TRBJ2-7. The V gene's germline CDR1 is DFQATT and CDR2 SNEGSKA (reference sequence). The CDR3 loop spans 15 amino acids. The CDR3 sequence is CSAAKAGSSYNEQYF. Written as DNA, the CDR3 is TGCAGTGCTGCGAAAGCGGGAAGCTCCTACAATGAGCAGTACTTC.

This clonotype was detected once. This chain connects TRBV20-1 to TRBJ2-7; 9 bases agree with TRBD1. The junction had 22 bases not matched to a gene; V was cut back by 3 bases and J by 4 bases. The CDR3 sequence is 19 residues long. Germline CDR1 is DFQATT and CDR2 is SNEGSKA (reference sequence). CDR3 sequence reads: CSARRELRGTGFPLYEQYF. CDR3 sequence (DNA): TGCAGTGCTAGGAGGGAGCTAAGAGGGACAGGGTTCCCCCTGTACGAGCAGTACTTC.

V gene TRBV6-2 or TRBV6-3 combines with J gene TRBJ1-2; 12 bases map to TRBD1. The CDR3 runs 14 residues. CDR1 is MNHEY and CDR2 is SVGEGT in the germline V gene. Trimming removed 6 bases from V and 7 bases from J; junction bases left unmatched: 6. CDR3 protein: CASRTWGQGAGYTF. CDR3 DNA sequence: TGTGCCAGCAGGACCTGGGGACAGGGGGCTGGCTACACCTTC.

V and J are TRBV20-1 and TRBJ2-7; the D gene is possibly TRBD1 (6 bases). V was shortened by 5 bases and J by 1 base, with 18 bases between the two germline ends. This CDR3 has 15 amino acids. Germline V gene lookup returns CDR1 DFQATT and CDR2 SNEGSKA (reference sequence). CDR3 loop: CSAQGPDRPSYEQYF. For the CDR3, the DNA is TGCAGTGCTCAGGGGCCCGACAGGCCGTCCTACGAGCAGTACTTC.

This clonotype has just a few counts. This chain connects TRBV3-1 to TRBJ1-5, with D perhaps TRBD1 (5 bases). Trimming cost V 7 bases and J 3 bases, with 13 bases left between them. This CDR3 has 14 amino acids. From germline, CDR1 is LGHDT and CDR2 YNNKEL (reference sequence). Written as DNA, the CDR3 is TGTGCCAGCACGGTAGGGGAGGACAATCAGCCCCAGCATTTT. As protein: CASTVGEDNQPQHF.

The J gene is TRBJ2-3, the V gene TRBV7-3; D unresolved. Looked up from germline, CDR1 is SGHTA and CDR2 is FQGTGA. The CDR3 has 17 amino acids. V shed 0 bases and J shed 2 bases, with 15 bases lying between them. CDR3 DNA sequence: TGTGCCAGCAGCTTAACGGCAGGCGTAGAGACCACAGATACGCAGTATTTT. Translation gives CASSLTAGVETTDTQYF.

The rearrangement uses TRBV2 and TRBJ2-4; D perhaps matches TRBD2 (5 bases). V lost 4 bases, J lost 4 bases, and 17 bases lay in between. Germline CDR1 SNHLY, CDR2 FYNNEI. The CDR3 is made up of 16 amino acids. CDR3 in DNA: TGTGCCAGCAGTGGTCCTAGCCAGATGTTAAAAAACATTCAGTACTTC. Translating gives CASSGPSQMLKNIQYF.

The rearrangement uses TRBV18 and TRBJ2-1, with 7 bases aligning to TRBD2. CDR1 and CDR2 (germline): KGHSH, LQKENI. The J segment lost 5 bases and the V segment lost 6 bases, leaving 7 bases of the junction unmatched. CDR3 length: 14 residues. CDR3 loop: CASSEGLRDNEQFF. Written as DNA, the CDR3 is TGTGCCAGCTCGGAGGGACTACGGGACAATGAGCAGTTCTTC.

The CDR3 loop reads CASSRNNPGHGLHEQYF. CDR3 DNA: TGTGCCAGCAGCCGAAATAATCCGGGACACGGGTTGCACGAGCAGTACTTC. The chain joins TRBV3-1 to TRBJ2-7, with D perhaps matching TRBD1 (6 bases). This CDR3 is 17 amino acids long. Trimming shortened V by 4 bases and J by 5 bases, and 24 bases separated the two germline ends. Germline CDR1 reads LGHDT; CDR2 reads YNNKEL (reference sequence).

This clonotype was recorded a few times. The chain joins TRBV7-6 to TRBJ2-7; 7 bases line up with TRBD2. Germline V gene data show CDR1 as SGHVS and CDR2 as FNYEAQ. Trimming took 5 bases from V and 7 from J; bases not matched to a gene: 26. This CDR3 region has 19 residues. The CDR3 loop reads CASSAAWEGTDPQGNEQYF. The CDR3 DNA reads as TGTGCCAGCAGCGCGGCATGGGAGGGGACGGACCCTCAGGGCAATGAGCAGTACTTC.

The rearrangement links TRBV9 to TRBJ2-5; D may be TRBD2 (6 bases). V was trimmed by 2 bases and J by 0 bases, leaving 14 bases between them. The CDR3 is made up of 16 amino acids. Germline lookup yields CDR1 SGDLS and CDR2 YYNGEE. The CDR3 sequence: CASSVKSAGNQETQYF. DNA of the CDR3: TGTGCCAGCAGCGTCAAATCAGCGGGCAACCAAGAGACCCAGTACTTC.

The chain links TRBV6-6 to TRBJ2-7; 12 bases agree with TRBD2. The CDR3 is 15 residues long. Per germline, CDR1 MNHNY and CDR2 SVGAGI (reference sequence). V gave up 7 bases and J gave up 7 bases; unmatched junction bases: 11. The CDR3 coding sequence is TGTGCCAGCACCTACGGGGCTAGCGGGAGGGCTGAGCAGTACTTC. Its protein product is CASTYGASGRAEQYF.

V gene TRBV27 combines with J gene TRBJ2-2; TRBD1 matches at 8 bases. The germline V gene has CDR1 MNHEY and CDR2 SMNVEV (reference sequence). Trimming removed 4 bases from V and 3 bases from J; junction bases left unmatched: 4. The CDR3 is 15 residues long. The CDR3 is CASSSLDRDTGELFF. CDR3 DNA: TGTGCCAGCAGTTCCCTGGACAGGGACACCGGGGAGCTGTTTTTT.